This TCR beta chain was found in a study of PD-1 blockade in classical Hodgkin lymphoma. Profiled with immunoSEQ multiplex PCR; TCRdb holds only in-frame clones, not every one. The sample lists about 21,000 clones, around 94% occurring once. Time point defined: newly diagnosed, previously untreated cHL patient sample. Comparison PBMCs came from previously untreated, newly diagnosed classical Hodgkin lymphoma patients. Notes on the study in general: TCR diversity at baseline was reported to be reduced in newly diagnosed patients relative to healthy donors. Factors driving the repertoire differences, possibly disease activity or prior therapy, remain undefined.

Details on this clone: Its antigen is not identified.

The ends were cut back, 2 bases at V and 2 bases at J, with 10 bases in the middle. This CDR3 has 14 amino acids. Germline V gene lookup returns CDR1 MGHRA and CDR2 YSYEKL. Sequenced sample: peripheral blood mononuclear cells (PBMCs). The sequence came from a human donor with classical Hodgkin lymphoma. The chain employs TRBV4-1 and TRBJ2-7; D is perhaps TRBD1 (5 bases). The CDR3 loop is CASSQLQDPYEQYF. The CDR3 DNA reads TGCGCCAGCAGCCAACTACAGGACCCCTACGAGCAGTACTTC.